The 16 T cell receptor beta chains below come from one sample, sequenced in a study of regulatory T cells in long-lasting Graves disease. Construction of TCR beta libraries relied on iRepertoire HTBI primers and on Arm-PCR targeting CDR3 regions. TCRdb processed the multiplex PCR reads anew with MiXCR; each CDR3 protein has one entry. The table has about 530,000 distinct CDR3 sequences, 15% to 20% seen once. Time point of the sample: newly diagnosed GD, antithyroid drugs for less than 3 months. RNA from PBMCs was the source of the TCR library. These same data were also listed under a study on T cells in Graves' hyperthyroidism and ophthalmopathy.

The starting material was peripheral blood mononuclear cells (PBMCs), obtained at new diagnosis, from a patient treated with antithyroid drugs. The origin of the receptors is a woman aged 35-60 years with Graves disease.

This clonotype was detected many times. The chain joins TRBV20-1 to TRBJ1-4; TRBD1 matches at 10 bases. The length of the CDR3 is 15 residues. Germline assignment: CDR1 DFQATT and CDR2 SNEGSKA (reference sequence). Germline trimming cut 7 bases from V and 7 bases from J; bases unmatched to any gene: 12. The CDR3 DNA follows: TGCAGTGTCCCCTTAGACAGGGGGCTGAGTGAAAAACTGTTTTTT. This sequence encodes CSVPLDRGLSEKLFF.

This clonotype has ten or more counts. This chain uses TRBV6-2 or TRBV6-3 with TRBJ2-1, with 10 bases aligning to TRBD1. The CDR3 extends over 15 amino acids. Germline-derived CDR1 and CDR2 are MNHEY and SVGEGT. The V segment lost 2 bases and the J segment 7 bases; nucleotides outside the gene matches: 5. The CDR3 region is CASSYSGQGGNEQFF. In nucleotides, the CDR3 is TGTGCCAGCAGTTACAGCGGACAGGGGGGTAATGAGCAGTTCTTC.

This clonotype occurred a few times. V is TRBV27 and J is TRBJ2-1; D gene uncertain. Looked up from germline, CDR1 is MNHEY and CDR2 is SMNVEV (reference sequence). There are 10 residues in the CDR3. The V end was cut by 8 bases, the J end by 10 bases, with 9 bases between. The chain's CDR3 is CASGSYEQFF. CDR3 sequence (DNA): TGTGCCAGCGGATCCTACGAGCAGTTCTTC.

This clonotype was found a few times. The chain links TRBV6-1 to TRBJ2-7; TRBD2 might be the D (6 bases). Per the germline V gene, CDR1 is MNHNS and CDR2 is SASEGT. The CDR3 runs 13 residues. The germline V and J ends were trimmed by 11 bases and 3 bases, with 17 bases remaining between them. In DNA form, the CDR3 reads TGTGCCGGACGCTCGGGACTTCTCTACGAGCAGTACTTC. Amino acids: CAGRSGLLYEQYF.

The sample holds many counts of this clonotype. This rearrangement joins TRBV5-1 to TRBJ1-1, with a possible D match to TRBD1 (6 bases). From germline, CDR1 is SGHRS and CDR2 YFSETQ. The CDR3 contains 12 residues. Between the trimmed V and J ends, which lost 3 bases and 7 bases, there was a span of 10 bases. The CDR3 nucleotides read TGCGCCAGCAGCTCGGGGGACATTGAAGCTTTCTTT. Its translation: CASSSGDIEAFF.

This clonotype showed up many times. Here the CDR3 DNA reads TGTGCCATCCGGGGATCGTGGGATACGCAGTATTTT. It yields the protein CAIRGSWDTQYF. The chain combines TRBV6-2 or TRBV6-3 with TRBJ2-3, with TRBD2 as a possible D gene (5 bases). V lost 10 bases and J 6 bases, leaving 14 bases between the germline ends. The germline V gene encodes CDR1 MNHEY and CDR2 SVGEGT. This CDR3 has 12 residues.

Many counts were recorded for this clonotype. The chain uses TRBV5-6 and TRBJ2-3; TRBD1 or TRBD2 may be the D gene (5 bases each). Germline V gene sequence: CDR1 SGHDT, CDR2 YYEEEE. The CDR3 loop spans 14 amino acids. V shed 2 bases and J shed 2 bases, with 9 bases lying between them. The CDR3 loop is CASSFWGTTDTQYF. The CDR3 DNA reads as TGTGCCAGCAGCTTTTGGGGGACCACAGATACGCAGTATTTT.

This clonotype was counted at least ten times. The J gene is TRBJ1-6, the V gene TRBV27; D ambiguous. This CDR3 spans 14 amino acids. V lost 5 bases, J lost 5 bases, and 10 bases lay in between. The germline gives CDR1 MNHEY, CDR2 SMNVEV (reference sequence). Written as DNA, the CDR3 is TGTGCCAGCAGTCTCCGGGCCAATAATTCACCCCTCCACTTT. Protein sequence: CASSLRANNSPLHF.

This clonotype has ten or more counts. The chain joins TRBV6-1 to TRBJ2-7; either TRBD1 or TRBD2 may fit D (5 bases each). CDR1 is MNHNS and CDR2 is SASEGT in the germline V gene. Between the trimmed V and J ends, which lost 6 bases and 3 bases, there was a span of 15 bases. The CDR3 length is 14 residues. The DNA of the CDR3 is TGTGCCAGCAGGTACCGGGACGGCAACTACGAGCAGTACTTC. Translated, it gives CASRYRDGNYEQYF.

Comments on this clonotype: A much larger clone lies a single base off, so this may be a read error. The chain combines TRBV5-1 with TRBJ1-1; TRBD1 matches 9 bases. This CDR3 is 15 amino acids long. The trim removed 4 bases at V and 3 bases at J, leaving 7 bases unmatched. Germline V gene lookup returns CDR1 SGHRS and CDR2 YFSETQ. DNA for the CDR3: TGCGCCAGCAGCAGGGACAGGGCCGGGGACACTGAAGCTTTCTTT. Translated: CASSRDRAGDTEAFF.

Ten or more counts support this clonotype. The V gene is TRBV5-1, the J gene TRBJ1-1; 8 positions match TRBD1. Trimming removed 4 bases from V and 11 bases from J; junction bases left unmatched: 7. Germline CDR1 and CDR2: SGHRS and YFSETQ. The CDR3 has 12 residues. CDR3 region: CASSEGQGGAFF. The DNA for the CDR3 is TGCGCCAGCAGCGAAGGACAGGGCGGGGCTTTCTTT.

The CDR3 region has the DNA TGTGCCAGCTCGAAGGGGGCATTAGGAACCGGGGAGCTGTTTTTT. As protein: CASSKGALGTGELFF. The chain combines TRBV2 with TRBJ2-2; 7 bases agree with TRBD1. Germline V gene sequence: CDR1 SNHLY, CDR2 FYNNEI. V lost 8 bases and J lost 5; bases outside the gene matches: 11. This CDR3 is 15 amino acids long. Full variable domain (remainder filled in from reference TRBV2 and TRBJ2-2): EPEVTQTPSHQVTQMGQEVILRCVPISNHLYFYWYRQILGQKVEFLVSFYNNEISEKSEIFDDQFSVERPDGSNFTLKIRSTKLEDSAMYFCASSKGALGTGELFFGEGSRLTVL.

Only a few counts were recorded for this clonotype. This chain connects TRBV6-5 to TRBJ2-5; TRBD2 matches at 14 bases. The CDR3 totals 18 residues. V dropped 4 bases and J dropped 5; count of bases not matched to a gene: 12. Looked up from germline, CDR1 is MNHEY and CDR2 is SVGAGI. CDR3 in amino acids: CASSSFTGLAGEGETQYF. CDR3 coding DNA: TGTGCCAGCAGTTCCTTTACGGGACTAGCGGGGGAGGGCGAGACCCAGTACTTC.

The gene calls are TRBV13 and TRBJ2-2; 7 bases are shared with TRBD1. The CDR3 sequence is 18 residues long. In germline, CDR1 is PRHDT, CDR2 FYEKMQ (reference sequence). V lost 4 bases to trimming and J lost 1 base; unmatched junction nucleotides: 12. The CDR3 is CASSSLATWDRNTGELFF. CDR3 sequence (DNA): TGTGCCAGCAGCTCCTTAGCTACGTGGGACAGGAACACCGGGGAGCTGTTTTTT.

This clonotype was recorded at least ten times. The rearrangement uses TRBV2 and TRBJ1-4; 7 bases match TRBD1. Germline CDR1 SNHLY, CDR2 FYNNEI. V shed 6 bases, J shed 0 bases, and the junction held 7 bases outside the gene matches. The CDR3 runs 16 residues. CDR3 loop: CASRRTGGATNEKLFF. The CDR3 DNA follows: TGTGCCAGCAGGAGGACAGGAGGGGCAACTAATGAAAAACTGTTTTTT.

Comments on this clonotype: A much larger clone lies one base from this, so it may be a read error. Without the conserved terminal phenylalanine or tryptophan, this CDR3 likely stems from a read error. The V gene is TRBV12-3 or TRBV12-4, the J gene TRBJ1-6; no firm D call. Trimming left V 0 bases short and J 14 bases short, with 11 bases between. The CDR3 runs 13 residues. In DNA form, the CDR3 reads TGTGCCAGCAGTTTAGCTAACAGACCAGCCCTCCACTCT. Translated: CASSLANRPALHS.